Listed here are 7 T cell receptor beta chains from one sample, sequenced in a study of blood T cell repertoires in COVID-19. Clones were sequenced by immunoSEQ multiplex PCR, and TCRdb holds only the in-frame ones, with some missing. The data hold just over 300,000 clones, with 90% observed a single time. The sequencing input was PBMCs or T cells enriched from blood (not recorded which). Receptors were obtained from a woman between 18 and 29 years old with acute COVID-19.

This chain connects TRBV28 to TRBJ1-6; D remains unclear. V gave up 6 bases and J gave up 4 bases, with 13 bases separating them. The germline V gene has CDR1 MDHEN and CDR2 SYDVKM. The CDR3 covers 15 residues. CDR3 loop: CASRTGRGYNSPLHF. The CDR3 DNA follows: TGTGCCAGCAGGACCGGAAGAGGGTATAATTCACCCCTCCACTTT.

The chain carries TRBV2 and TRBJ2-7; 9 nucleotides align to TRBD2. V shed 6 bases and J 3 bases; nucleotides not matched to a gene: 6. The CDR3 runs to 14 residues. Germline V gene sequence: CDR1 SNHLY, CDR2 FYNNEI. The CDR3 loop reads CASSFLAGFYEQYF. Written as DNA, the CDR3 is TGTGCCAGCAGCTTTCTAGCGGGGTTCTACGAGCAGTACTTC. The full variable domain, with the rest looked up from reference TRBV2 and TRBJ2-7, is EPEVTQTPSHQVTQMGQEVILRCVPISNHLYFYWYRQILGQKVEFLVSFYNNEISEKSEIFDDQFSVERPDGSNFTLKIRSTKLEDSAMYFCASSFLAGFYEQYFGPGTRLTVT.

The chain carries TRBV9 and TRBJ1-4, with TRBD1 as a possible D gene (6 bases). The V gene lost 7 bases and the J gene lost 0 bases, with 7 bases spanning the gap. The V gene's germline CDR1 is SGDLS and CDR2 YYNGEE. CDR3 length equals 13 residues. CDR3 protein: CASGGATNEKLFF. The CDR3 DNA reads TGTGCCAGCGGGGGCGCAACTAATGAAAAACTGTTTTTT.

The chain links TRBV28 to TRBJ2-3; perhaps TRBD2 as D (5 bases). There are 13 residues in the CDR3. V lost 6 bases and J lost 7, with 14 bases in between. Germline-derived CDR1 and CDR2 are MDHEN and SYDVKM. The CDR3 reads CASSHRSGNTQYF. The CDR3 nucleotides are TGTGCCAGCAGCCACCGGAGCGGAAATACGCAGTATTTT.

This chain connects TRBV19 to TRBJ1-1, with 8 bases fitting TRBD1. Germline V gives CDR1 LNHDA, CDR2 SQIVND (reference sequence). The J segment lost 3 bases and the V segment lost 4 bases, leaving 10 bases of the junction unmatched. The CDR3 contains 16 residues. DNA for the CDR3: TGTGCCAGTAGTAGAGGACAGGGCGCCGTAGACACTGAAGCTTTCTTT. Translating gives CASSRGQGAVDTEAFF. Combining the CDR3 with reference TRBV19 and TRBJ1-1 gives the whole variable domain DGGITQSPKYLFRKEGQNVTLSCEQNLNHDAMYWYRQDPGQGLRLIYYSQIVNDFQKGDIAEGYSVSREKKESFPLTVTSAQKNPTAFYLCASSRGQGAVDTEAFFGQGTRLTVV.

The chain links TRBV6-4 to TRBJ2-2; D perhaps matches TRBD1 (5 bases). The germline gives CDR1 MRHNA, CDR2 SNTAGT. V dropped 2 bases and J dropped 1 base, with 5 bases sitting between them. The CDR3 contains 14 residues. CDR3 sequence (DNA): TGTGCCAGCAGTGACAGGGGGAACACCGGGGAGCTGTTTTTT. Its protein is CASSDRGNTGELFF.

V and J are TRBV9 and TRBJ2-1; TRBD2 matches at 10 bases. J gave up 8 bases and V 2 bases, and 10 bases lay outside the gene matches. CDR1 and CDR2 from the germline V gene are SGDLS and YYNGEE. This CDR3 region has 16 residues. In DNA form, the CDR3 reads TGTGCCAGCAGCGTTAGTTCAAGCGGGAGGGCCGATGAGCAGTTCTTC. This gives the protein CASSVSSSGRADEQFF.